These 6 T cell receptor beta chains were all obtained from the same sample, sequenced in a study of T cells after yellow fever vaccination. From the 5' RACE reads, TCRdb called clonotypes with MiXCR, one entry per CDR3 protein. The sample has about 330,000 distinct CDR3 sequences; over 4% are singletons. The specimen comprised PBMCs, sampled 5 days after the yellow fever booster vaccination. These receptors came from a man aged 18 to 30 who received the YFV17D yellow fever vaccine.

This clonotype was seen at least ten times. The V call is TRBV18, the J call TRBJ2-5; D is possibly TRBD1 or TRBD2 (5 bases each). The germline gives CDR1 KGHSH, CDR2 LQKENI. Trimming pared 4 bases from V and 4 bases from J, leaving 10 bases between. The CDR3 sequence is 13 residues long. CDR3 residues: CASSRGSLETQYF. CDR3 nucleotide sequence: TGTGCCAGCTCACGGGGGTCTTTAGAGACCCAGTACTTC. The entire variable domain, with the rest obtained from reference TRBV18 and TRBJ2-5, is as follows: NAGVMQNPRHLVRRRGQEARLRCSPMKGHSHVYWYRQLPEEGLKFMVYLQKENIIDESGMPKERFSAEFPKEGPSILRIQQVVRGDSAAYFCASSRGSLETQYFGPGTRLLVL.

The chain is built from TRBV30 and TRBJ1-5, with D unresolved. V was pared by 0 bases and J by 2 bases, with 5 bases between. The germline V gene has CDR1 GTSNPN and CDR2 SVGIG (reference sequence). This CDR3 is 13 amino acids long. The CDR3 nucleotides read TGTGCCTGGAGTGTATTCGGCAATCAGCCCCAGCATTTT. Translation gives CAWSVFGNQPQHF. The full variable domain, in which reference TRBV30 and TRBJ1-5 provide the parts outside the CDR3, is SQTIHQWPATLVQPVGSPLSLECTVEGTSNPNLYWYRQAAGRGLQLLFYSVGIGQISSEVPQNLSASRPQDRQFILSSKKLLLSDSGFYLCAWSVFGNQPQHFGDGTRLSIL.

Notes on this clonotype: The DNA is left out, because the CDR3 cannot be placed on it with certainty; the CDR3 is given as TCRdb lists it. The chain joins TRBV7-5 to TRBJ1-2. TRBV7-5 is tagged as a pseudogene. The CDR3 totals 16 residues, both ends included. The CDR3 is CISVPEAPTRPPGYTF.

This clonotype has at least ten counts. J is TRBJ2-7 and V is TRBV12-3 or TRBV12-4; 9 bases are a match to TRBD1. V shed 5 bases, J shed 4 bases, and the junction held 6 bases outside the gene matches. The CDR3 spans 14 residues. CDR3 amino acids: CASSAGTGLYEQYF. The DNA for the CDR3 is TGTGCCAGCAGTGCCGGGACAGGGCTTTACGAGCAGTACTTC.

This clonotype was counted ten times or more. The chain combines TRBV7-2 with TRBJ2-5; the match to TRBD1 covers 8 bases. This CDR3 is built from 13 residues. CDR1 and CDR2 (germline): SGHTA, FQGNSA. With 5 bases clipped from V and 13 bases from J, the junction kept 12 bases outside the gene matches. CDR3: CASSAVGTGVRYF. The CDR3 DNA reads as TGTGCCAGCAGCGCCGTTGGGACAGGAGTCCGGTACTTC. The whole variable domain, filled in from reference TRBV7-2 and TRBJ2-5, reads GAGVSQSPSNKVTEKGKDVELRCDPISGHTALYWYRQSLGQGLEFLIYFQGNSAPDKSGLPSDRFSAERTGGSVSTLTIQRTQQEDSAVYLCASSAVGTGVRYFGPGTRLLVL.

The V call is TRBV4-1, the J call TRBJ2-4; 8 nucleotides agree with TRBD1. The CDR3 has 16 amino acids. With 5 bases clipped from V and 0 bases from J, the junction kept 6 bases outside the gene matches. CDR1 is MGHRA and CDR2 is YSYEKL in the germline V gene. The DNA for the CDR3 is TGCGCCAGCAGCGGGTGGGACAGGCTAGCCAAAAACATTCAGTACTTC. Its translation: CASSGWDRLAKNIQYF.